This T cell receptor beta chain was found in a study of blood T cells in healthy people across ages. Whole-study findings and limits: Because sorting was not performed, PBMCs prevented conclusive naive versus antigen-experienced comparison. TCR beta diversity was tightly associated with the proportion of naive T cells. Investigators treated diversity estimates from one million T cells as underestimates.

Through a sample-barcoded 5' primer and a J-beta primer mix, a second PCR was run for roughly 6 to 12 cycles. In TCRdb, the 5' RACE reads were re-called with MiXCR into one record per CDR3 protein. The profile shows approximately 1.5 million distinct CDR3 sequences, 42% of them singletons. Per the germline V gene, CDR1 is SGHTA and CDR2 is FQGNSA. Trimming removed 6 bases from V and 11 bases from J, with 28 bases in between. The CDR3 is 16 residues long. Comment on this clonotype: Its antigen is currently unknown. A much larger clone differs by one base, so this may be a read error.

V is TRBV7-2 and J is TRBJ2-5; TRBD1 or TRBD2 may be the D gene (7 bases each). The specimen was blood. This clonotype was obtained from a young woman in good health. Written as DNA, the CDR3 is TGTGCCAGCAGAGAGGGGGGGAGGGGGCAAAACAATGAGCAGTACTTC. Its protein is CASREGGRGQNNEQYF.